This T cell receptor beta chain was recorded in a study of blood T cell repertoires in COVID-19. Across the whole study: COVID-19 samples, acute and convalescent, were from the United States, Italy and Spain. From T cells, B-cell-depleted T cells, or PBMCs came the material, which was cDNA or gDNA.

Participants came from fewer than 25 US areas, aged roughly 18 to 89 years. Self-reported history from a screening survey and questionnaire set each donor's cohort. Measured with immunoSEQ multiplex PCR; TCRdb has only the in-frame clones, and not every one. Of 220,000 or so clones detected, about 79% appear once; the ten largest clones hold about 1.3%. The CDR3 runs 14 residues. Trimming stripped 1 base from V and 6 bases from J, with 11 bases between. Germline CDR1 MGHRA, CDR2 YSYEKL. This chain joins TRBV4-1 and TRBJ2-3; possible D gene TRBD1, 5 bases. The receptor was derived from a woman in her forties with acute COVID-19. Sequencing was performed on PBMCs or T cells enriched from blood (not recorded which). Here the CDR3 reads CASSQGAGSDTQYF. CDR3 nucleotide sequence: TGCGCCAGCAGCCAAGGGGCAGGGTCGGATACGCAGTATTTT.